This T cell receptor beta chain is from a study of response to subunit inactivated influenza vaccine. Remarks on this clonotype: What it binds is not known.

CDR1 is MDHEN, CDR2 SYDVKM, per germline. This CDR3 has 16 amino acids. V was clipped by 4 bases and J by 5 bases; unmatched bases: 11. TCRdb re-called the RT-PCR reads through MiXCR, storing one row per CDR3 protein. The sample has about 700,000 distinct CDR3 sequences, around 15% seen once. Study conclusions and caveats: Authors suggested few new T cells are recruited by each seasonal influenza vaccination.

This TCR came from a man aged 50-59 years who received an inactivated influenza vaccine. The sequencing here drew on PBMCs from blood, taken less than 15 days before vaccination. The V gene is TRBV28, the J gene TRBJ2-5; the match to TRBD1 covers 9 bases. The CDR3 here is CASSSTGTGNRETQYF. As DNA, the CDR3 is TGTGCCAGCAGTTCAACCGGGACAGGGAATCGGGAGACCCAGTACTTC.